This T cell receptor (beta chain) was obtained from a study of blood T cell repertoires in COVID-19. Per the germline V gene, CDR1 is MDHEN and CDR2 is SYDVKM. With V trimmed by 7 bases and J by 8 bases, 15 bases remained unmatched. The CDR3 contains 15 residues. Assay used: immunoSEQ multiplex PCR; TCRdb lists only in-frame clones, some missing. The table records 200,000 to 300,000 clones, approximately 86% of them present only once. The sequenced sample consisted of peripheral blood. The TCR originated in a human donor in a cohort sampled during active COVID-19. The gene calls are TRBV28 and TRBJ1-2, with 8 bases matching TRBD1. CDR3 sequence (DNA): TGTGCCAGCACCACAGGGGGGGGAATTATCGCCGGCTACACCTTC. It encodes CASTTGGGIIAGYTF.